A single sample gave rise to the 22 T cell receptor beta chains below, sequenced in a study of STAT3 mutations in large granular lymphocyte leukemia. Sequencing was performed with immunoSEQ multiplex PCR; in TCRdb, only in-frame clones are kept and a portion is missing. The table shows roughly 6,600 clones, with roughly 59% occurring only once. The study, taken as a whole, reports: At least one immunodominant TCR beta clonotype appeared in every T-cell large granular lymphocyte leukemia patient.

These receptors lack a known antigen. The sequenced sample consisted of peripheral blood mononuclear cells. The receptor source for this set is a boy aged 5-17 years with T-cell large granular lymphocyte leukemia. Some clones in this sample may be carry-over from other donors' samples.

The gene calls are TRBV13 and TRBJ2-7, with 7 nucleotides matching TRBD2. J gave up 5 bases and V 0 bases, and 10 bases lay outside the gene matches. Germline V gene sequence: CDR1 PRHDT, CDR2 FYEKMQ (reference sequence). This CDR3 spans 16 amino acids. The CDR3 DNA follows: TGTGCCAGCAGCTTAGGAGGGAGGGCCAGAGAGGACGAGCAGTACTTC. Its protein product is CASSLGGRAREDEQYF.

In this sample, this clone turned up a few times. The CDR3, as DNA: TGTGCCAGCAGTTTGTCGCGGTCAGGGATCGACATTCAGTACTTC. This encodes CASSLSRSGIDIQYF. The chain carries TRBV28 and TRBJ2-4; possibly TRBD1 for D (5 bases). This CDR3 comprises 15 residues. V was cut by 3 bases and J by 8 bases, with 17 bases left in between. CDR1 and CDR2 from the germline V gene are MDHEN and SYDVKM.

The chain joins TRBV6-6 to TRBJ2-3; tentative D call: TRBD2 (6 bases). CDR1 and CDR2 (germline): MNHNY, SVGAGI (reference sequence). Trimming cost V 10 bases and J 2 bases, with 13 bases left between them. The CDR3 covers 13 residues. The CDR3 DNA sequence: TGTGCCACCCGGACTACGTACACAGATACGCAGTATTTT. Translation: CATRTTYTDTQYF.

V gene TRBV7-9 combines with J gene TRBJ2-5, with D unclear. The CDR3 is 14 residues long. Germline CDR1 and CDR2: SEHNR and FQNEAQ (reference sequence). V lost 2 bases and J 5 bases, leaving 12 bases between the germline ends. For the CDR3, the DNA is TGTGCCAGCAGCTTACCCGAGCAGAGGGAGACCCAGTACTTC. It translates to CASSLPEQRETQYF.

CDR3 bases: TGTGCCAGCAGCTCAACAGGGTCAGATACGCAGTATTTT. The encoded protein is CASSSTGSDTQYF. This chain uses TRBV5-4 with TRBJ2-3, with D perhaps TRBD1 (6 bases). This CDR3 has 13 amino acids. CDR1 SGHNT and CDR2 YYREEE come from the germline V gene (reference sequence). The V end was cut by 3 bases, the J end by 4 bases, with 9 bases between.

This chain connects TRBV10-3 to TRBJ1-6; TRBD1 might be the D (5 bases). Trimming left V 4 bases short and J 5 bases short, with 9 bases between. The CDR3 is made up of 14 amino acids. From germline, CDR1 is ENHRY and CDR2 SYGVKD. In DNA form, the CDR3 reads TGTGCCATCAGTGTTAGAGGGGATAATTCACCCCTCCACTTT. This translates into CAISVRGDNSPLHF.

The table lists this clone with a few counts. This sequence joins TRBV29-1 and TRBJ2-7; D ambiguous. The CDR3 has 12 residues. Germline loops: CDR1 SQVTM, CDR2 ANQGSEA. With 3 bases removed from V and 0 bases from J, the gap between germline ends came to 6 bases. The CDR3 DNA reads TGCAGCGTTGAGGGCAGCTCCTACGAGCAGTACTTC. Its protein is CSVEGSSYEQYF.

The chain couples TRBV7-9 to TRBJ1-1; weak D call: TRBD1 (5 bases). The CDR3 spans 13 residues. Trimming took off 0 bases at V and 3 bases at J, with 5 bases between the two ends. Germline V gene lookup returns CDR1 SEHNR and CDR2 FQNEAQ (reference sequence). This chain's CDR3 is CASSLAGDTEAFF. DNA of the CDR3: TGTGCCAGCAGCTTAGCAGGGGACACTGAAGCTTTCTTT.

Only a few counts were recorded for this clone. The chain employs TRBV28 and TRBJ1-6; D uncertain. This CDR3 contains 15 residues. Germline-derived CDR1 and CDR2 are MDHEN and SYDVKM. The V and J ends lost 1 base and 7 bases respectively, with 11 bases between them. The CDR3, as DNA: TGTGCCAGCAGTTTATTTGGGGAGGCAAATTCACCCCTCCACTTT. Protein product: CASSLFGEANSPLHF.

The chain carries TRBV5-1 and TRBJ2-6; TRBD1 might be the D (6 bases). The CDR3 contains 14 residues. Germline V gene data show CDR1 as SGHRS and CDR2 as YFSETQ. V dropped 5 bases and J dropped 2 bases, with 8 bases sitting between them. CDR3 in DNA: TGCGCCAGCAGGGGGGCCCCTGGGGCCAACGTCCTGACTTTC. Protein: CASRGAPGANVLTF.

The chain is built from TRBV7-2 and TRBJ1-2; D perhaps matches TRBD1 (5 bases). The V gene's germline CDR1 is SGHTA and CDR2 FQGNSA. This CDR3 contains 17 residues. V lost 4 bases to trimming and J lost 4 bases, with 22 bases between them. CDR3 DNA: TGTGCCAGCAGCTCCTACCAGCCTGAAGGGGCGAGCTATGGCTACACCTTC. As protein: CASSSYQPEGASYGYTF.

The gene calls are TRBV27 and TRBJ2-7; possible D gene TRBD2, 5 bases. Germline V gene sequence: CDR1 MNHEY, CDR2 SMNVEV (reference sequence). The CDR3 totals 15 residues. Trimming removed 3 bases from V and 0 bases from J, with 12 bases in between. CDR3 region: CASSFTGGPSYEQYF. The CDR3 bases are TGTGCCAGCAGTTTTACGGGCGGGCCCTCCTACGAGCAGTACTTC.

This chain joins TRBV29-1 and TRBJ2-7; possible D gene TRBD1, 5 bases. This CDR3 has 15 residues. Germline CDR1 is SQVTM and CDR2 is ANQGSEA. The V gene lost 0 bases and the J gene lost 4 bases, with 16 bases spanning the gap. The CDR3 spells CSVEDQAGQEYEQYF. The DNA of the CDR3 is TGCAGCGTTGAAGATCAGGCAGGGCAGGAATACGAGCAGTACTTC.

Here the CDR3 reads CASSEGQGIYGYTF. In DNA form, the CDR3 reads TGTGCCAGCAGTGAGGGGCAGGGGATCTATGGCTACACCTTC. The rearrangement joins TRBV6-1 to TRBJ1-2; perhaps TRBD1 as D (6 bases). V was trimmed by 3 bases and J by 4 bases, leaving 12 bases between them. CDR1 MNHNS and CDR2 SASEGT come from the germline V gene. The CDR3 sequence is 14 residues long.

The rearrangement links TRBV18 to TRBJ2-7, with D hard to call. V was pared by 5 bases and J by 2 bases, with 7 bases between. The CDR3 extends over 12 amino acids. Germline V gene lookup returns CDR1 KGHSH and CDR2 LQKENI. For the CDR3, the DNA is TGTGCCAGCTCAGGCACCACCTACGAGCAGTACTTC. It specifies CASSGTTYEQYF.

The chain carries TRBV29-1 and TRBJ1-2; the D is unclear. Per the germline V gene, CDR1 is SQVTM and CDR2 is ANQGSEA. The CDR3 is made up of 11 amino acids. Trimming left V 1 base short and J 2 bases short, with 2 bases between. The CDR3 sequence is CSVEVNYGYTF. CDR3 DNA sequence: TGCAGCGTTGAAGTGAACTATGGCTACACCTTC.

The V call is TRBV9, the J call TRBJ1-5; no firm D call. CDR1 SGDLS and CDR2 YYNGEE come from the germline V gene. This CDR3 is 13 amino acids long. Trimming removed 2 bases at V and 1 base at J, with 4 bases between. DNA of the CDR3: TGTGCCAGCAGCGTGGGGAGCAATCAGCCCCAGCATTTT. Its translation: CASSVGSNQPQHF.

The chain couples TRBV18 to TRBJ1-1; D is perhaps TRBD1 (6 bases). This CDR3 is built from 14 residues. Germline-derived CDR1 and CDR2 are KGHSH and LQKENI. The germline V and J ends were trimmed by 3 bases and 5 bases, with 13 bases remaining between them. CDR3 sequence reads: CASSPTGQKTEAFF. CDR3 in DNA: TGTGCCAGCTCACCTACAGGGCAGAAGACTGAAGCTTTCTTT.

This clone has only a few counts. This sequence joins TRBV6-6 and TRBJ2-7; D perhaps matches TRBD1 (5 bases). V gave up 8 bases and J gave up 1 base, with 9 bases separating them. This CDR3 is 12 amino acids long. Per the germline V gene, CDR1 is MNHNY and CDR2 is SVGAGI (reference sequence). The DNA for the CDR3 is TGTGCCAGCGGGGCTGTATCCTACGAGCAGTACTTC. It specifies CASGAVSYEQYF.

The chain is built from TRBV25-1 and TRBJ2-2; TRBD2 agrees at 8 bases. Germline assignment: CDR1 MGHDK and CDR2 SYGVNS. The CDR3 contains 14 residues. Unmatched junction bases numbered 6, after V lost 5 bases and J lost 7 bases. CDR3 sequence: CASSRAGEHGELFF. Here the CDR3 DNA reads TGTGCCAGCAGTCGAGCGGGGGAGCACGGGGAGCTGTTTTTT.

The DNA for the CDR3 is TGCAGCGTTGAAACGCGGGAGGTCACCTACAATGAGCAGTTCTTC. This gives the protein CSVETREVTYNEQFF. This chain links TRBV29-1 with TRBJ2-1; 8 bases match TRBD2. J was trimmed by 2 bases and V by 2 bases; bases with no gene match: 5. The germline CDR1 and CDR2 sequences are SQVTM and ANQGSEA. The CDR3 totals 15 residues.

The rearrangement links TRBV4-2 to TRBJ1-2; 7 nucleotides agree with TRBD1. The CDR3 extends over 17 amino acids. Germline assignment: CDR1 LGHNA and CDR2 YNFKEQ. J lost 4 bases, V lost 3 bases, and 14 bases had no gene match. The CDR3 protein is CASSHLSSGTESYGYTF. Here the CDR3 DNA reads TGTGCCAGCAGCCACCTTTCGTCCGGGACAGAGAGCTATGGCTACACCTTC.